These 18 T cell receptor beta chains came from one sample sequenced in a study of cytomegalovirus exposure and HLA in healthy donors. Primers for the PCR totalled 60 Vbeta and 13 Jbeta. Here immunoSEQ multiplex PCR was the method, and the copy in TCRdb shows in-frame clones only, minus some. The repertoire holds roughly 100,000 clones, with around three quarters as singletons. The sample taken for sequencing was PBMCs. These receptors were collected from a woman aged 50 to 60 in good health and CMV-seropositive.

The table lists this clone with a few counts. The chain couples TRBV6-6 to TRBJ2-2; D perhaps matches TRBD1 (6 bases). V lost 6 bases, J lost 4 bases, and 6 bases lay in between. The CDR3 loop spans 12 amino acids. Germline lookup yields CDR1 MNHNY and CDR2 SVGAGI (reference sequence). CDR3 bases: TGTGCCAGCAGACAGGGCACCGGGGAGCTGTTTTTT. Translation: CASRQGTGELFF.

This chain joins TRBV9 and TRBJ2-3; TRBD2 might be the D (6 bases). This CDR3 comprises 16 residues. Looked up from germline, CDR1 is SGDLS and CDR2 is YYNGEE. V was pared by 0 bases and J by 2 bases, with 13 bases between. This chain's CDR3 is CASSVVGGVYTDTQYF. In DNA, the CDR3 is TGTGCCAGCAGCGTAGTTGGCGGGGTTTACACAGATACGCAGTATTTT. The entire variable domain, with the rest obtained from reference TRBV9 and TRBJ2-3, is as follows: DSGVTQTPKHLITATGQRVTLRCSPRSGDLSVYWYQQSLDQGLQFLIQYYNGEERAKGNILERFSAQQFPDLHSELNLSSLELGDSALYFCASSVVGGVYTDTQYFGPGTRLTVL.

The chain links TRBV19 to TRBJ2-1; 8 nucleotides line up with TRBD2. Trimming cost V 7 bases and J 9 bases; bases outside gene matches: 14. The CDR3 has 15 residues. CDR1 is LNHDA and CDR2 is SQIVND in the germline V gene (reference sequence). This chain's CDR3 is CASKGMGLGVVEQFF. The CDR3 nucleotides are TGTGCCAGTAAGGGTATGGGACTAGGAGTCGTTGAGCAGTTCTTC.

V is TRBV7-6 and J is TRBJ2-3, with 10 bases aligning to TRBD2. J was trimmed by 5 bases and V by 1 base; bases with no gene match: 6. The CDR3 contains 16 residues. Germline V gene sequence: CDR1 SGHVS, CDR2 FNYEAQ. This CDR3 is CASSLVSAGGRDTQYF. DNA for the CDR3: TGTGCCAGCAGCTTAGTCTCAGCGGGGGGGCGAGATACGCAGTATTTT.

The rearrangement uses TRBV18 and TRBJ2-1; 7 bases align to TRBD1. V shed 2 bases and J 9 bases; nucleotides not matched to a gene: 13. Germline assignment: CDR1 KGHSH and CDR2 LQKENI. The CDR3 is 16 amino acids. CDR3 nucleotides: TGTGCCAGCTCACCAATACAGGGGCCGACGGTGAGTGAGCAGTTCTTC. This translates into CASSPIQGPTVSEQFF.

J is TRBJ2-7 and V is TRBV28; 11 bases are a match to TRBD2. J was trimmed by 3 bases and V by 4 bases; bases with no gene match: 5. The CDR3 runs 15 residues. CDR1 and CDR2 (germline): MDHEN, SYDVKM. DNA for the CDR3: TGTGCCAGCAGTTCCGGGACTAGCGGATACTACGAGCAGTACTTC. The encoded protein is CASSSGTSGYYEQYF.

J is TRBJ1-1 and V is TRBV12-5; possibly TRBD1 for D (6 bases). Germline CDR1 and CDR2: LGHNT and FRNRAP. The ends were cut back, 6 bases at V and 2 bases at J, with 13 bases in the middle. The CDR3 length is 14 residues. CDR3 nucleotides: TGTGCTAGTGGAAGGGACATTTTAAACACTGAAGCTTTCTTT. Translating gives CASGRDILNTEAFF.

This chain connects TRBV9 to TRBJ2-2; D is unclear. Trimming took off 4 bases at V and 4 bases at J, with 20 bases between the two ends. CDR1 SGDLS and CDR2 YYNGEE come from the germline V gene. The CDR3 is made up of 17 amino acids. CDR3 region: CASSSYYSPRGTGELFF. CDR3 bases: TGTGCCAGCAGCTCGTATTACTCGCCCCGCGGCACCGGGGAGCTGTTTTTT.

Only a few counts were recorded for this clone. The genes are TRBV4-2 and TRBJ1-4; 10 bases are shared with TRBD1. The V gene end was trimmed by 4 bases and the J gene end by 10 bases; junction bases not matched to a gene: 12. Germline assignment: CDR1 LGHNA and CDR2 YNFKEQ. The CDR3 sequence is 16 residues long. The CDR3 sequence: CASSRSEGQGSGKLFF. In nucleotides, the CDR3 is TGTGCCAGCAGCCGTAGCGAGGGACAGGGGAGTGGAAAACTGTTTTTT.

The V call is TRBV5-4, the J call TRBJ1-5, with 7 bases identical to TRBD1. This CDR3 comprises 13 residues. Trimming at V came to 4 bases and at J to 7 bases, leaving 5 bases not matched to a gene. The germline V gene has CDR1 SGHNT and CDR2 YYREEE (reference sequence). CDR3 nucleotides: TGTGCCAGCAGCGACGACAGGGAACAGCCCCAGCATTTT. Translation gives CASSDDREQPQHF.

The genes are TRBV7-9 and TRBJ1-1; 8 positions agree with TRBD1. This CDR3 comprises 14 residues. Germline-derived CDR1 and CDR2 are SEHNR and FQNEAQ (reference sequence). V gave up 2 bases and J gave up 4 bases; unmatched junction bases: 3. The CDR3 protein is CASSLSRGRTEAFF. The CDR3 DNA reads TGTGCCAGCAGCTTAAGCAGGGGGCGCACTGAAGCTTTCTTT.

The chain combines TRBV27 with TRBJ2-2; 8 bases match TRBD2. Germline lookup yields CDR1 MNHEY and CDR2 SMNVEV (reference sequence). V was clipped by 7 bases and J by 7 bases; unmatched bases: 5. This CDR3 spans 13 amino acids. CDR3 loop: CASTRGEDGELFF. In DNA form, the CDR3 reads TGTGCCAGCACGCGGGGGGAAGACGGGGAGCTGTTTTTT.

CDR3 DNA: TGTGCCAGCAGTTTATTAGCGGAAAACACCGGGGAGCTGTTTTTT. This codes for CASSLLAENTGELFF. The chain has TRBV27 and TRBJ2-2; D is possibly TRBD2 (6 bases). This CDR3 is built from 15 residues. The V gene's germline CDR1 is MNHEY and CDR2 SMNVEV (reference sequence). V was cut by 1 base and J by 2 bases, with 8 bases left in between.

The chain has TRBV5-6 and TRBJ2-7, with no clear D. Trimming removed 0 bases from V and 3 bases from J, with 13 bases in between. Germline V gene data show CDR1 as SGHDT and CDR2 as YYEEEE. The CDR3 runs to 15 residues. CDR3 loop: CASSLGSSYGYEQYF. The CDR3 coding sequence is TGTGCCAGCAGCTTGGGGTCATCGTACGGCTACGAGCAGTACTTC.

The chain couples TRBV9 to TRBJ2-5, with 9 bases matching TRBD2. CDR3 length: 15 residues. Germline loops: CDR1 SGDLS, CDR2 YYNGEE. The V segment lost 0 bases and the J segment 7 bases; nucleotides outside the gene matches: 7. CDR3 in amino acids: CASSVVGSGGSTQYF. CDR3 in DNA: TGTGCCAGCAGCGTAGTAGGTAGCGGGGGCTCGACCCAGTACTTC.

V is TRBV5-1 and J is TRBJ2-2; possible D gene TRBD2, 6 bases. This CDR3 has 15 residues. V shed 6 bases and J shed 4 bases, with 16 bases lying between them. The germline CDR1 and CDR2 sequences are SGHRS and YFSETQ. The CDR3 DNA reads TGCGCCAGCACAGCATTCCAGGGACTCACCGGGGAGCTGTTTTTT. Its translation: CASTAFQGLTGELFF.

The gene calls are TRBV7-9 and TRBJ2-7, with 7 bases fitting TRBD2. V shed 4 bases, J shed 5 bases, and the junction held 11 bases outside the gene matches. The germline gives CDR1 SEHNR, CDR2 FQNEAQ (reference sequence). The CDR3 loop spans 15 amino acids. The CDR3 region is CASSSRISGGHEQYF. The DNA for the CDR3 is TGTGCCAGCAGCTCCCGTATATCGGGGGGACACGAGCAGTACTTC.

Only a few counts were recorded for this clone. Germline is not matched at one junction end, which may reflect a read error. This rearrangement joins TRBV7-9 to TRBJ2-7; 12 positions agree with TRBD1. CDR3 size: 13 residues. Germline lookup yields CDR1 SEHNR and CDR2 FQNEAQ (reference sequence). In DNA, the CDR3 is TGTGCTAGCAGCCGGGACAGGGGGCGGGAGCAGTACTTC. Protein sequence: CASSRDRGREQYF.